This T cell receptor beta chain emerged from a study of cytomegalovirus exposure and HLA in healthy donors. Looking at the study overall: As released early, the data held 65 million to 90 million unique TCRs from HLA-typed donors. Study-wide results and caveats: A few CMV-associated chains were confirmed in vitro to be specific for CMV antigens. Differences between HLA loci emerged in a later analysis of TCR association rates, with DRB1 most and HLA-C fewest. No immune exposure information besides CMV serostatus was available.

The CDR3 spans 14 residues. CDR1 is SGDLS and CDR2 is YYNGEE in the germline V gene. Trimming took 0 bases from V and 2 from J, leaving 7 bases between them. In the PCR, 60 Vbeta and 13 Jbeta primers were used. TCRdb's table, derived via immunoSEQ multiplex PCR, lists solely in-frame clones and lacks some. This sample yields around 91,000 clones, of which approximately 86% are seen a single time; 9.2% belongs to the top ten. Comments on this clone: Its specificity is not known.

This chain connects TRBV9 to TRBJ2-3; D perhaps matches TRBD1 (6 bases). Sequenced material: PBMCs. The receptor was isolated from a man aged 30-40 years in good health and CMV-seropositive. CDR3 residues: CASSVVGHTDTQYF. Here the CDR3 DNA reads TGTGCCAGCAGCGTAGTGGGACACACAGATACGCAGTATTTT.